The T cell receptor beta chain under discussion was sequenced for a study of T cell repertoires in cytomegalovirus infection. Study overall: Public signatures in TCR beta pointed to CMV infection and matching HLA type.

The ends were cut back, 5 bases at V and 5 bases at J, with 16 bases in the middle. This CDR3 region has 14 residues. One entry per CDR3 protein results from TCRdb running MiXCR on the reads. Of fewer than 550,000 distinct CDR3 sequences in the sample, roughly 12% are singletons; the top ten hold around 9.6%. This clonotype has a handful of counts. What it binds is not known. Study-level points and caveats: Clonotypes of TCR beta that were HLA-C-restricted and CMV-specific dominated the ex vivo response. People with CMV and the relevant HLA were identified by cumulative public TCR beta family frequency.

The specimen was PBMCs. The chain couples TRBV12-3 or TRBV12-4 to TRBJ2-7; no clear D. The receptor was derived from a human donor in good health (CMV status not recorded). Some clones in this sample may be carry-over from other donors' samples. This chain's CDR3 is CASSEYSGSNEQYF. DNA of the CDR3: TGTGCCAGCAGTGAATATAGTGGAAGCAACGAGCAGTACTTC.